This TCR beta chain is drawn from a study of cytomegalovirus exposure and HLA in healthy donors. The table lists this clone with a count of one. Its antigen is not identified. Findings of the study overall: Based on reports, TCR beta sequences accurately predicted HLA-A and HLA-B alleles for most subjects.

CDR3 size: 15 residues. V dropped 5 bases and J dropped 5; count of bases not matched to a gene: 2. Germline CDR1 SEHNR, CDR2 FQNEAQ (reference sequence). Donors counted as nominally healthy when sampled, yet unrecorded immune exposures were likely. 60 Vbeta and 13 Jbeta primers were used in PCR. Method: immunoSEQ multiplex PCR; TCRdb's copy keeps in-frame clones and lacks some. The table has about 80,000 clones, roughly 80% seen once; the top ten hold 7% to 9%. The TCR was taken from a woman between 40 and 50 years old in good health and CMV-seronegative. Sequenced material: PBMCs. The chain employs TRBV7-9 and TRBJ2-3; 15 nucleotides line up with TRBD2. Written as DNA, the CDR3 is TGTGCCAGCAGCCGGACTAGCGGGGGGGTAGATACGCAGTATTTT. As protein: CASSRTSGGVDTQYF.